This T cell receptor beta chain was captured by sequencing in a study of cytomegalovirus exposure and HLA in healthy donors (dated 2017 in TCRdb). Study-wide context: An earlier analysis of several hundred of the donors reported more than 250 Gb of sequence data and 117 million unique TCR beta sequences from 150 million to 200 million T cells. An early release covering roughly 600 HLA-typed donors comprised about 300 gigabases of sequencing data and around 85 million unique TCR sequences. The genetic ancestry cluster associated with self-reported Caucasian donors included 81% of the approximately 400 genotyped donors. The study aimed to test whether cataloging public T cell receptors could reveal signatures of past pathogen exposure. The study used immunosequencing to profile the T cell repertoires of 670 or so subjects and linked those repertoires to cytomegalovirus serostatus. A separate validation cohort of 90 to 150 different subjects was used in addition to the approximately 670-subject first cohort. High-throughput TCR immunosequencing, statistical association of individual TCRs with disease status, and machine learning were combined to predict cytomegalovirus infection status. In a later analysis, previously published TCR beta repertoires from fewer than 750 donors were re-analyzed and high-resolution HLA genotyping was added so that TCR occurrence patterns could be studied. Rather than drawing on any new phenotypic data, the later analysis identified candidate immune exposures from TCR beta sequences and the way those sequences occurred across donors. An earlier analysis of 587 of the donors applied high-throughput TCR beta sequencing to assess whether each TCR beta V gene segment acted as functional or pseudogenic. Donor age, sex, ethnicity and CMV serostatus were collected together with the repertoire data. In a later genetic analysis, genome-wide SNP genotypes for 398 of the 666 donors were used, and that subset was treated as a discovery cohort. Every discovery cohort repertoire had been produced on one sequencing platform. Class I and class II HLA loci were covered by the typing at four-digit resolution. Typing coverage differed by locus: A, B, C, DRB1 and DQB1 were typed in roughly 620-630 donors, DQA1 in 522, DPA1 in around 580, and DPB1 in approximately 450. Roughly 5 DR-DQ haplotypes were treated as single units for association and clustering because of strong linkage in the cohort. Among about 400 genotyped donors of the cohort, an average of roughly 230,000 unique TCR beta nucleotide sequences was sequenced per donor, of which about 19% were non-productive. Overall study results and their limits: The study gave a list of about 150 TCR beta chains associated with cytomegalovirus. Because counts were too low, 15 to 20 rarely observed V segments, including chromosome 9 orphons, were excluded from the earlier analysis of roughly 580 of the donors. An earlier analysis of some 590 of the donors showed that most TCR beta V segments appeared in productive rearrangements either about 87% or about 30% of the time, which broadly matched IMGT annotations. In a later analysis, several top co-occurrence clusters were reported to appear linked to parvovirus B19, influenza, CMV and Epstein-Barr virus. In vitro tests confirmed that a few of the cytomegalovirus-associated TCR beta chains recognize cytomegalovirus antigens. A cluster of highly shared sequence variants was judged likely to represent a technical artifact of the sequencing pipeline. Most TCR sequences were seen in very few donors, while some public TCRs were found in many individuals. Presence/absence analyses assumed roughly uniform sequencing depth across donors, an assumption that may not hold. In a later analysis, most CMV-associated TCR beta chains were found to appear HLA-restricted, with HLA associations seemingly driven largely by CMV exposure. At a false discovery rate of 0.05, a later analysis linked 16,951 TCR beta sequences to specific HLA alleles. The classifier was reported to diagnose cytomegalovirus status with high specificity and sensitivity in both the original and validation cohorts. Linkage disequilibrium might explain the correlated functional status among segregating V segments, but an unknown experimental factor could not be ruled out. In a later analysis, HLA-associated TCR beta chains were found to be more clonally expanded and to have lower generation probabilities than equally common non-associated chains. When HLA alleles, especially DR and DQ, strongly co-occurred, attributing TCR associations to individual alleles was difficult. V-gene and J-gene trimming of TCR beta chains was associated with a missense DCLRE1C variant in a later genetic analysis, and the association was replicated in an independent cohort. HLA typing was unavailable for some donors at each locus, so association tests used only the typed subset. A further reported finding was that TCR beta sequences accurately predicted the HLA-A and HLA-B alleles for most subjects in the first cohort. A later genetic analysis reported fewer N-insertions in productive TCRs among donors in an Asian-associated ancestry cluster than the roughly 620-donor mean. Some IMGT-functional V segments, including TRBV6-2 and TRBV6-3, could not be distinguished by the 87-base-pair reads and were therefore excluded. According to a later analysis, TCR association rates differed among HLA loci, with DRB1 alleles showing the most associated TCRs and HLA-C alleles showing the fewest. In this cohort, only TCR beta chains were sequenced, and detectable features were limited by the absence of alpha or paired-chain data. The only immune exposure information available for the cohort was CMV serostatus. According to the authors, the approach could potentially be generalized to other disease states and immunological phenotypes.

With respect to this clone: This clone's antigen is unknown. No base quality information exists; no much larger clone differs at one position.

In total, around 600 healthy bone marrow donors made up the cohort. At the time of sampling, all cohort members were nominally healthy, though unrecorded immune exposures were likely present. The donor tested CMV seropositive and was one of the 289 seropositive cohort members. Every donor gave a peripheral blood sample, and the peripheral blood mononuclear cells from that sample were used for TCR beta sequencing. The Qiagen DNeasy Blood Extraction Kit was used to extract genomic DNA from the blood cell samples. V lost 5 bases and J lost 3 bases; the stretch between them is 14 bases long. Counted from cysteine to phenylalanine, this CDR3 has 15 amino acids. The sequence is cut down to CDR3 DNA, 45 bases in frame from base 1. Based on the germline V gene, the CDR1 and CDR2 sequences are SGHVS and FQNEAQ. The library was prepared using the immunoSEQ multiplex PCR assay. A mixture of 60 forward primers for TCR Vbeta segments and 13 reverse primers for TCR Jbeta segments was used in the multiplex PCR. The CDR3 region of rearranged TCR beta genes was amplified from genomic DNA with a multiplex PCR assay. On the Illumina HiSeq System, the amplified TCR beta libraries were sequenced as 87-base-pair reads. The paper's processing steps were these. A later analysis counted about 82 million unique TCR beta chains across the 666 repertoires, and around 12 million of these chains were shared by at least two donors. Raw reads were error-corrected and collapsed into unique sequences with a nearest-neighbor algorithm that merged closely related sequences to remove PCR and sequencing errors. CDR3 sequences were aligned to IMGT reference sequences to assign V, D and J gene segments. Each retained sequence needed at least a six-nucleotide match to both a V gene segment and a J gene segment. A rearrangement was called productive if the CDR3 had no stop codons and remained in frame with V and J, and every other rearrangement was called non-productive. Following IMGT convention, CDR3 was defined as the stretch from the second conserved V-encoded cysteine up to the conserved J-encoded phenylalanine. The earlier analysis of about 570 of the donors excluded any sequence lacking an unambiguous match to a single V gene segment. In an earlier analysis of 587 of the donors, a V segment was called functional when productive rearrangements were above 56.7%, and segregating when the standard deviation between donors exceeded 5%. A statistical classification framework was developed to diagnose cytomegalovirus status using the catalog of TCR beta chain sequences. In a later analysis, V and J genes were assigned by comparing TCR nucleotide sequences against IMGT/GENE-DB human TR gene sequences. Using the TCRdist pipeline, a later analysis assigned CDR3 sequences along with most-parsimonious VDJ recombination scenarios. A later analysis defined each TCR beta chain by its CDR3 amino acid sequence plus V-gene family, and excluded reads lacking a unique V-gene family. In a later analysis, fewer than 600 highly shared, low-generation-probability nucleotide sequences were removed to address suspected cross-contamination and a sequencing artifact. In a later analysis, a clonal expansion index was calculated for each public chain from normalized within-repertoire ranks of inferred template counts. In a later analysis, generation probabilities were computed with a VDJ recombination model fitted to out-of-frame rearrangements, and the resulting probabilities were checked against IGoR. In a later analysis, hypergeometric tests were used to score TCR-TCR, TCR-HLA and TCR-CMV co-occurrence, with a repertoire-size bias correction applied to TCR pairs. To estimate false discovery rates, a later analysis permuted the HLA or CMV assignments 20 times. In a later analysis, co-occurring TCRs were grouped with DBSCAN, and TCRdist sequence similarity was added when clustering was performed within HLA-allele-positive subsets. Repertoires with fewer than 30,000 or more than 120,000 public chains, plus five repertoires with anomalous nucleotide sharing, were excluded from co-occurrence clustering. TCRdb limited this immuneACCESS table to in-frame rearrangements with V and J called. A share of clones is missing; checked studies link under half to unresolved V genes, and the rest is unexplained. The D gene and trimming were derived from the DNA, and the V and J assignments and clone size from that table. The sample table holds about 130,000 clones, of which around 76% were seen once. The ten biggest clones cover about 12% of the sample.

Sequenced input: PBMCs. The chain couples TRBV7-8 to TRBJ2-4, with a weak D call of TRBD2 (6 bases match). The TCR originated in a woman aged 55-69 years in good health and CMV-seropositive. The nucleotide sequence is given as TGTGCCAGCAGCCCGGAGGGAATGGGCAAAAACATTCAGTACTTC. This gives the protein CASSPEGMGKNIQYF.